This TCR beta chain was captured in a study of cytomegalovirus exposure and HLA in healthy donors. This clone was found once. Sequencing used immunoSEQ multiplex PCR; TCRdb keeps in-frame clones, though not all of them. The sample has over 200,000 clones; 85% to 90% are singletons. This CDR3 has 13 residues. V was pared by 3 bases and J by 11 bases, with 6 bases of the junction left unmatched. Germline assignment: CDR1 LGHNT and CDR2 FRNRAP. The chain carries TRBV12-5 and TRBJ1-1; 10 bases fit TRBD1. The clonotype comes from a woman between 18 and 30 years old in good health and CMV-seronegative. Sequencing used PBMCs. CDR3 nucleotide sequence: TGTGCTAGTGGTTTCGGGACAGGGGTACAGGCTTTCTTT. Translating it yields CASGFGTGVQAFF.